This TCR beta chain stems from a study of blood T cell repertoires in COVID-19. Across the whole study: Italy, Spain and the United States were the sources of the convalescent and acute COVID-19 samples. In each case, the material was cDNA or gDNA derived from T cells, B-cell-depleted T cells, or PBMCs.

Original processing notes: Estimation of nucleated cell counts relied on the amplification of reference gene primers. Method: immunoSEQ multiplex PCR; TCRdb's copy keeps in-frame clones and lacks some. Clone size and the V and J calls come from that table; the DNA yielded D and trimming. The top ten clones hold approximately 11% of a sample with 250,000 to 300,000 clones, about 88% of them seen once. Enrolled during active infection, Seattle patients were then followed longitudinally. With 7 bases removed from V and 8 bases from J, the gap between germline ends came to 20 bases. Germline lookup yields CDR1 MNHEY and CDR2 SVGAGI. This CDR3 is built from 15 residues.

This TCR was sampled from a woman aged 30 to 39 with COVID-19, enrolled during active disease. This sequence joins TRBV6-5 and TRBJ1-4; D perhaps matches TRBD1 (5 bases). The sample was peripheral blood. The CDR3 DNA reads as TGTGCCAGCATTGCCGGAGGGGTCCCTCGGGAAAAACTGTTTTTT. Protein: CASIAGGVPREKLFF.